This T cell receptor beta chain was obtained from a study of shared clonotypes between healthy human individuals. The overall study: Samples came from two female and three male donors aged 18 to 49.

Genomic DNA (from each subset) was split evenly across several immunoSEQ plates. DNA at about 190 ng, 30,000 or so T cell genomes, went into sorted-subset replicate PCRs. Assay used: immunoSEQ multiplex PCR; TCRdb lists only in-frame clones, some missing. This sample carries about a million clones, around 76% of them seen once, and the ten largest clones take 1.4% to 1.5%. V was pared by 2 bases and J by 8 bases, with 18 bases between. CDR3 length: 14 residues. Germline V gives CDR1 GTSNPN, CDR2 SVGIG (reference sequence). Note on this clone: The antigen remains undetermined.

Study outcomes and limitations: As a rule, naive subsets had a larger estimated richness than memory subsets.

The genes are TRBV30 and TRBJ1-2; no definite D call. This clonotype was sampled from a young man in good health. The sample consisted of memory CD4+ T cells sorted from blood. The subset was: CD45RA-negative fraction. For the CDR3, the DNA is TGTGCCTGGAGTCTAGGGCGGAATGACTTGGGCTACACCTTC. Translating it yields CAWSLGRNDLGYTF.